The 2 T cell receptor beta chains in this list originate from one sample, sequenced in a study of cytomegalovirus exposure and HLA in healthy donors. TCRdb's copy holds only in-frame clones and misses some; the assay was immunoSEQ multiplex PCR. This sample has 190,000 or so clones, with about four fifths found just once. Sequenced sample: PBMCs. These TCRs come from a woman under 30 in good health and CMV-seropositive.

The chain is built from TRBV6-5 and TRBJ2-1; perhaps TRBD2 as D (5 bases). The germline V and J ends were trimmed by 5 bases and 8 bases, with 16 bases remaining between them. From germline, CDR1 is MNHEY and CDR2 SVGAGI. The CDR3 sequence is 14 residues long. The DNA of the CDR3 is TGTGCCAGCAGTGGAAATCTGAGGGTCCATGAGCAGTTCTTC. It translates to CASSGNLRVHEQFF.

This sequence joins TRBV5-1 and TRBJ2-7; maybe TRBD1 (6 bases). The CDR3 loop spans 11 amino acids. V was clipped by 4 bases and J by 9 bases, with 11 bases between them. The germline CDR1 and CDR2 sequences are SGHRS and YFSETQ. The CDR3 reads CASSLDRTQYF. The CDR3, as DNA: TGCGCCAGCAGCCTCGACAGGACGCAGTACTTC.